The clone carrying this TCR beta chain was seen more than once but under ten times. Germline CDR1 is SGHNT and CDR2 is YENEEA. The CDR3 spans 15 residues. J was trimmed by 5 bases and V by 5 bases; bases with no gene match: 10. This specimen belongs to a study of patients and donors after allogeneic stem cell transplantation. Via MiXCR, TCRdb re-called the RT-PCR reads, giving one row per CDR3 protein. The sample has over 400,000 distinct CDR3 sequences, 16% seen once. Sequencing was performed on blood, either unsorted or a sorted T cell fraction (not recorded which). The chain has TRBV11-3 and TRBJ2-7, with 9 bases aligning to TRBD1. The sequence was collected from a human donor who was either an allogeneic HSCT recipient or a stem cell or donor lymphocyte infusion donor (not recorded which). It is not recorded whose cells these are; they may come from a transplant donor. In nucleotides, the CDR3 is TGTGCCAGCAGCCCTGGGACAGGGATTTATAACGAGCAGTACTTC. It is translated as CASSPGTGIYNEQYF.